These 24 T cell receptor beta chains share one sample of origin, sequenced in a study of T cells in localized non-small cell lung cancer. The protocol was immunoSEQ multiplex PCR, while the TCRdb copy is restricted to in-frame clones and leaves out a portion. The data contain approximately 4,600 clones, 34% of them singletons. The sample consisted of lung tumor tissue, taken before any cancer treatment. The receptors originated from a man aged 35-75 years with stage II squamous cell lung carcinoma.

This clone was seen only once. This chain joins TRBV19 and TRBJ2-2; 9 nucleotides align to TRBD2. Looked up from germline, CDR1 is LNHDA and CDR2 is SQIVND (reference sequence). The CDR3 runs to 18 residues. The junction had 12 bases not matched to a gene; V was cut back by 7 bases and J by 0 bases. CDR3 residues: CASKTRASGAPNTGELFF. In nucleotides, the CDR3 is TGTGCCAGTAAAACACGGGCTAGCGGGGCCCCGAACACCGGGGAGCTGTTTTTT.

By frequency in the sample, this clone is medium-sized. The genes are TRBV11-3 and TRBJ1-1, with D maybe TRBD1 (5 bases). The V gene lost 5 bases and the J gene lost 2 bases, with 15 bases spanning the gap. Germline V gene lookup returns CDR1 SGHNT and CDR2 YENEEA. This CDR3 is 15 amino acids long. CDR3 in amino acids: CASSPARGGNTEAFF. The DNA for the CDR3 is TGTGCCAGCAGCCCGGCCCGGGGGGGAAACACTGAAGCTTTCTTT.

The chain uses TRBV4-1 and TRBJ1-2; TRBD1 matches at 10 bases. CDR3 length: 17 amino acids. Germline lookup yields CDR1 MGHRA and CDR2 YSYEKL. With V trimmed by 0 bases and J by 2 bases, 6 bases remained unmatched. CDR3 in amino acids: CASSQDRQGAQNYGYTF. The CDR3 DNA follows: TGCGCCAGCAGCCAAGATCGACAGGGGGCGCAGAACTATGGCTACACCTTC.

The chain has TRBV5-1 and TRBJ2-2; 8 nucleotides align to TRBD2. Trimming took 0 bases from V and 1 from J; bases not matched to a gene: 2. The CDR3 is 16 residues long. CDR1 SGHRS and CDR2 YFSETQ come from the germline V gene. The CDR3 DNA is TGCGCCAGCAGCTTGGGACTAGCGAGGAACACCGGGGAGCTGTTTTTT. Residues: CASSLGLARNTGELFF. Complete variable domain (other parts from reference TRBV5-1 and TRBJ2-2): KAGVTQTPRYLIKTRGQQVTLSCSPISGHRSVSWYQQTPGQGLQFLFEYFSETQRNKGNFPGRFSGRQFSNSRSEMNVSTLELGDSALYLCASSLGLARNTGELFFGEGSRLTVL.

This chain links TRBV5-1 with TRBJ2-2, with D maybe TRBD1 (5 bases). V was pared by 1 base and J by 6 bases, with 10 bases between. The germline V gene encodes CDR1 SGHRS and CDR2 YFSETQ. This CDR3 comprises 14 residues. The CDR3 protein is CASSLSQGSGELFF. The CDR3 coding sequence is TGCGCCAGCAGCTTGTCCCAGGGTTCCGGGGAGCTGTTTTTT.

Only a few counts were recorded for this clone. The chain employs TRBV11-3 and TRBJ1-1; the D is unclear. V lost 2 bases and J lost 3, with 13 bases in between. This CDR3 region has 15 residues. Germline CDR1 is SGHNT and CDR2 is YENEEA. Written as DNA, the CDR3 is TGTGCCAGCAGCTTATCTTCGTCGGGATACACTGAAGCTTTCTTT. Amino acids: CASSLSSSGYTEAFF.

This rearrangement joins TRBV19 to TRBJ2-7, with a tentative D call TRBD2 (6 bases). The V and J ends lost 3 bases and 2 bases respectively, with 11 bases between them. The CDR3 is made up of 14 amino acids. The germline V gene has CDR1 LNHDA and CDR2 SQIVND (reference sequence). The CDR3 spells CASSMVLATYEQYF. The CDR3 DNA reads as TGTGCCAGTAGTATGGTACTAGCTACCTACGAGCAGTACTTC.

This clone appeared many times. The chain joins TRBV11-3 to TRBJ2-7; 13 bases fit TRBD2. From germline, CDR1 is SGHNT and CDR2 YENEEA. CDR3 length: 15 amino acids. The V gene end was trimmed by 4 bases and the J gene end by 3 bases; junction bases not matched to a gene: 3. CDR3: CASSSGLAGLYEQYF. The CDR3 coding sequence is TGTGCCAGCAGCTCGGGACTAGCGGGACTCTACGAGCAGTACTTC.

DNA of the CDR3: TGTGCCAGCAGCTTGGAGAGGGGGGCTGGAGGCTACACCTTC. Translating it yields CASSLERGAGGYTF. V and J are TRBV11-3 and TRBJ1-2, with D perhaps matching TRBD1 (6 bases). The CDR3 extends over 14 amino acids. V was pared by 3 bases and J by 8 bases, with 16 bases between. Germline V CDR1 and CDR2: SGHNT, YENEEA.

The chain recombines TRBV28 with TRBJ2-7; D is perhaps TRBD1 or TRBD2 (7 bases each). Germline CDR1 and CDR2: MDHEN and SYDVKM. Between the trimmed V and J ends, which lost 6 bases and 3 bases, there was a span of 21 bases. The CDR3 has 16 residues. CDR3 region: CASRMRETGWIYEQYF. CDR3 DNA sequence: TGTGCCAGCAGAATGCGGGAGACAGGGTGGATCTACGAGCAGTACTTC.

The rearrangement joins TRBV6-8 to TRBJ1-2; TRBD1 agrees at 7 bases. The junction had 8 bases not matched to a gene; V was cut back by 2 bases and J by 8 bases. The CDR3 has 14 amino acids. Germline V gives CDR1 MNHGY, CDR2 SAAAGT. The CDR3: CASSYGQESEGYTF. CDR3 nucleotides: TGTGCCAGCAGTTACGGACAGGAGAGTGAAGGCTACACCTTC.

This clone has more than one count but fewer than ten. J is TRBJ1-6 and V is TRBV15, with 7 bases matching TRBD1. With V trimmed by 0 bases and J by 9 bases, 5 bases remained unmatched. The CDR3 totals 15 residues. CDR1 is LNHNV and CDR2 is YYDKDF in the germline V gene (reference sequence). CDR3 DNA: TGTGCCACCAGCAGAGACCGACAGGGAGGTTCACCCCTCCACTTT. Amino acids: CATSRDRQGGSPLHF.

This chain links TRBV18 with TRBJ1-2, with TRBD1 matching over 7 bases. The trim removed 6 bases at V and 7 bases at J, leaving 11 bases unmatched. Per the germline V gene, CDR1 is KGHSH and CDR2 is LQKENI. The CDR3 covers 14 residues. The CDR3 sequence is CASSRDSSLGGYTF. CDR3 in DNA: TGTGCCAGCTCCCGGGACAGCTCCCTCGGTGGCTACACCTTC.

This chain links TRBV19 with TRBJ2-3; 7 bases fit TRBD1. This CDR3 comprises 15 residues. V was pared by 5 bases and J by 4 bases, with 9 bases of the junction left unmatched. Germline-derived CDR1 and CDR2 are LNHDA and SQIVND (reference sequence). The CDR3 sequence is CASSPRGIFPDTQYF. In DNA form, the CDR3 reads TGTGCCAGTAGTCCCAGGGGGATTTTTCCAGATACGCAGTATTTT.

The CDR3 spells CASSETSGVQETQYF. The CDR3 nucleotides read TGTGCCAGCAGTGAGACTAGCGGGGTACAAGAGACCCAGTACTTC. V is TRBV25-1 and J is TRBJ2-5; TRBD2 matches 11 bases. Germline-derived CDR1 and CDR2 are MGHDK and SYGVNS. Trimming took 3 bases from V and 2 from J; bases not matched to a gene: 2. The CDR3 runs to 15 residues.

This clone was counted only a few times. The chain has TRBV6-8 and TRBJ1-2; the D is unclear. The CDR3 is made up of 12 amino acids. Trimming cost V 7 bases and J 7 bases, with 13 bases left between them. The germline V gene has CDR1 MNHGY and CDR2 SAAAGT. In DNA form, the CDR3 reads TGTGCCAGCACCTACTGGAGCGGTGGCTACACCTTC. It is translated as CASTYWSGGYTF.

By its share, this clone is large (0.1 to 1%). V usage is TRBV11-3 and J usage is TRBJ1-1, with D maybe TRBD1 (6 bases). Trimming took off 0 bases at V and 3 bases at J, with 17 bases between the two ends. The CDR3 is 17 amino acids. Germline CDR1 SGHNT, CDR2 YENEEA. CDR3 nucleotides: TGTGCCAGCAGCTTAGAGGGCATGGGGGCGCTGGACACTGAAGCTTTCTTT. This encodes CASSLEGMGALDTEAFF.

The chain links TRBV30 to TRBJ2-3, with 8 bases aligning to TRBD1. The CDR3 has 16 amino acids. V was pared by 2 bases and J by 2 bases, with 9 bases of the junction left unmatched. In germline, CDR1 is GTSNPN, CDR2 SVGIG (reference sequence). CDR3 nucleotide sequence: TGTGCCTGGAGTCTCCCAAGGACAGGGACCACAGATACGCAGTATTTT. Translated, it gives CAWSLPRTGTTDTQYF.

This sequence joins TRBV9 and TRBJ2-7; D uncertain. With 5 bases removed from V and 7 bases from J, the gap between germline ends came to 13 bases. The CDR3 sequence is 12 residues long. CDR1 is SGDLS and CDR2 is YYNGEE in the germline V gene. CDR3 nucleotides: TGTGCCAGCAGTCTCCACGGTGGGGAGCAGTACTTC. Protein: CASSLHGGEQYF.

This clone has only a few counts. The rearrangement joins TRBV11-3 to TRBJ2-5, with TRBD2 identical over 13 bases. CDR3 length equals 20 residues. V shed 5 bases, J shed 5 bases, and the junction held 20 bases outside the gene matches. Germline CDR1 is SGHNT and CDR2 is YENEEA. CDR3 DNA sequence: TGTGCCAGCAGCACGACCCAGACTAGCGGGGGGTTCCGCTTCCACGAGACCCAGTACTTC. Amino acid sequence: CASSTTQTSGGFRFHETQYF.

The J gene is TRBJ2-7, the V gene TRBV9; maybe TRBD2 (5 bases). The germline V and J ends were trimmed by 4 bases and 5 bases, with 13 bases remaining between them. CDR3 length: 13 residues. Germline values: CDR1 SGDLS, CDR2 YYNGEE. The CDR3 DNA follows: TGTGCCAGCAGCCTCGGACTGGACGACGAGCAGTACTTC. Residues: CASSLGLDDEQYF.

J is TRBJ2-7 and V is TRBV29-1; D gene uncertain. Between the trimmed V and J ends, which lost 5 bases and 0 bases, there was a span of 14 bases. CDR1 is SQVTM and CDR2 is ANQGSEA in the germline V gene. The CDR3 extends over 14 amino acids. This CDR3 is CSVSGPKSSYEQYF. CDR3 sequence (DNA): TGCAGCGTTTCCGGGCCTAAGAGCTCCTACGAGCAGTACTTC.

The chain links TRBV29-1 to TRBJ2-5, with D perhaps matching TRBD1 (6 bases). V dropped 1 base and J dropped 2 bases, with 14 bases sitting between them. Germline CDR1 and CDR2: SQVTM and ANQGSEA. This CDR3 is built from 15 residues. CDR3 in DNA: TGCAGCGTTGAAGGGGGCAACAGGGTGCAAGAGACCCAGTACTTC. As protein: CSVEGGNRVQETQYF.

Here the CDR3 DNA reads TGCGCCAGCAGCCTTGATGGGACTGGTGGCTACACCTTC. It encodes CASSLDGTGGYTF. The rearrangement links TRBV1 to TRBJ1-2. TRBV1 is labeled a pseudogene. The CDR3 length is 13 residues.